One and the same sample provided the 16 T cell receptor beta chains below, sequenced in a study of post-analysis software for immune sequencing data (dated by TCRdb to 2013 to 2016). Libraries were made using PCR. The data were produced on an Illumina HiSeq 2500. Unique molecular identifiers were incorporated into TCR beta cDNA libraries to reduce PCR and sequencing biases. Clones were called with MiXCR by TCRdb after fastp trimmed the public reads at Q25, and only in-frame beta chains were retained. Records with the same CDR3 protein are collapsed into one entry carrying the most frequent genes and DNA. For this sample the table gives 160,000 or so distinct CDR3 sequences, of which about 37% were detected only once. The ten largest clones take up roughly 28% of the sample. The time point label here, explained by the study, means: second blood draw from one MS patient after hematopoietic stem cell transplantation.

The sample was blood, taken after autologous hematopoietic stem cell transplantation. These receptors all stem from a girl aged 10-17 years with multiple sclerosis. Donor details come from another sample of the same person, matched by shared clones.

The chain carries TRBV15 and TRBJ2-3; perhaps TRBD2 as D (6 bases). Germline CDR1 and CDR2: LNHNV and YYDKDF (reference sequence). The CDR3 extends over 15 amino acids. The ends were cut back, 1 base at V and 3 bases at J, with 11 bases in the middle. The CDR3 reads CATSRGREGTDTQYF. CDR3 bases: TGTGCCACCAGCAGAGGGAGGGAAGGTACAGATACGCAGTATTTT.

The V and J genes are TRBV6-2 or TRBV6-3 and TRBJ2-5, with D possibly TRBD1 on 6 matching bases. Germline V gene lookup returns CDR1 MNHEY and CDR2 SVGEGT. This CDR3 is built from 14 residues. Trimming stripped 7 bases from V and 4 bases from J, with 16 bases between. CDR3 region: CASTGLTGLETQYF. The CDR3 nucleotides read TGTGCCAGCACCGGGCTGACAGGTCTAGAGACCCAGTACTTC.

The chain couples TRBV9 to TRBJ2-3; the match to TRBD2 covers 14 bases. Germline CDR1 reads SGDLS; CDR2 reads YYNGEE. The junction had 14 bases not matched to a gene; V was cut back by 4 bases and J by 4 bases. The CDR3 consists of 19 residues. The CDR3 is CASSPPGLAGVGWADTQYF. CDR3 DNA sequence: TGTGCCAGCAGCCCACCGGGACTAGCGGGAGTGGGTTGGGCAGATACGCAGTATTTT.

The CDR3 DNA follows: TGTGCCAGCAGTGGCCTCGGAAAGGGGAATGAAAAACTGTTTTTT. Its protein is CASSGLGKGNEKLFF. This rearrangement joins TRBV6-1 to TRBJ1-4, with D maybe TRBD1 (5 bases). The CDR3 runs 15 residues. V lost 4 bases and J lost 5, with 14 bases in between. CDR1 and CDR2 (germline): MNHNS, SASEGT.

J is TRBJ2-5 and V is TRBV20-1; TRBD2 aligns across 7 bases. Germline-derived CDR1 and CDR2 are DFQATT and SNEGSKA (reference sequence). Trimming cost V 0 bases and J 7 bases; bases outside gene matches: 17. This CDR3 comprises 17 residues. The CDR3 bases are TGCAGTGCTAGAGATACGGGGGGACCTTTCCCCACTGGGACCCAGTACTTC. Protein sequence: CSARDTGGPFPTGTQYF.

The chain couples TRBV20-1 to TRBJ2-4; the match to TRBD1 covers 10 bases. The J call is uncertain, as TRBJ2-7 better fits the DNA end. The CDR3 extends over 17 amino acids. Germline CDR1 is DFQATT and CDR2 is SNEGSKA (reference sequence). CDR3 in amino acids: CSARDTEGTGDIYEQYF. CDR3 DNA sequence: TGCAGTGCTAGAGATACGGAGGGGACAGGGGATATCTACGAGCAGTACTTC.

This clonotype was detected a few times. CDR3 DNA: TGTGCCAGCAGCATAGACGCCTACAATGAGCAGTTCTTC. Its translation is CASSIDAYNEQFF. V is TRBV7-3 and J is TRBJ2-1; D uncertain. The CDR3 loop spans 13 amino acids. Germline assignment: CDR1 SGHTA and CDR2 FQGTGA. Trimming pared 5 bases from V and 2 bases from J, leaving 7 bases between. Filled out from reference TRBV7-3 and TRBJ2-1, the complete variable domain reads GAGVSQTPSNKVTEKGKYVELRCDPISGHTALYWYRQSLGQGPEFLIYFQGTGAADDSGLPNDRFFAVRPEGSVSTLKIQRTERGDSAVYLCASSIDAYNEQFFGPGTRLTVL.

The J gene is TRBJ2-6, the V gene TRBV28; D is perhaps TRBD1 (6 bases). This CDR3 contains 17 residues. The germline CDR1 and CDR2 sequences are MDHEN and SYDVKM. V lost 6 bases and J 0 bases, leaving 15 bases between the germline ends. The chain's CDR3 is CASSPTTGDSGANVLTF. The CDR3 coding sequence is TGTGCCAGCAGCCCTACGACAGGAGACTCTGGGGCCAACGTCCTGACTTTC.

This clonotype was detected only a few times. The rearrangement uses TRBV7-6 and TRBJ2-7; the match to TRBD2 covers 7 bases. V shed 8 bases and J 5 bases; nucleotides not matched to a gene: 6. CDR3 size: 12 residues. Germline CDR1 reads SGHVS; CDR2 reads FNYEAQ. Here the CDR3 reads CASSRGVDEQYF. DNA of the CDR3: TGTGCCAGCTCCCGGGGGGTCGACGAGCAGTACTTC.

This chain uses TRBV28 with TRBJ2-5, with 7 bases aligning to TRBD2. V trimming: 8 bases; J trimming: 5 bases; junction bases outside the gene matches: 5. Germline V CDR1 and CDR2: MDHEN, SYDVKM. The CDR3 contains 12 residues. DNA of the CDR3: TGTGCCAGCTCGGGGGGAACGGAGACCCAGTACTTC. Protein product: CASSGGTETQYF.

This clonotype was found once. One end of the junction fails to match germline, which may point to a read error. The chain joins TRBV28 to TRBJ2-5, with D possibly TRBD2 on 7 matching bases. CDR3 length: 13 amino acids. CDR1 is MDHEN, CDR2 SYDVKM, per germline. This CDR3 is CARSGDIQETQYF. CDR3 DNA sequence: TGTGCCCGCAGCGGGGACATTCAAGAGACCCAGTACTTC.

With regard to this clonotype: Compared with germline, one end of the junction differs, possibly owing to a read error. The chain employs TRBV12-3 or TRBV12-4 and TRBJ1-5; TRBD1 aligns across 7 bases. The CDR3 spans 14 residues. This CDR3 is CASSTTGSNRPQHF. The CDR3 DNA sequence: TGTGCCAGCAGCACGACAGGGAGCAATCGGCCCCAGCATTTT.

The V call is TRBV9, the J call TRBJ2-7; D is unclear. Germline V gene data show CDR1 as SGDLS and CDR2 as YYNGEE. The V gene lost 0 bases and the J gene lost 3 bases, with 10 bases spanning the gap. The CDR3 totals 14 residues. CDR3 loop: CASSVEGRGYEQYF. The CDR3 DNA reads as TGTGCCAGCAGCGTAGAGGGAAGAGGCTACGAGCAGTACTTC.

This clonotype was counted ten times or more. The CDR3 here is CASTDRVTPYEQYF. The CDR3 nucleotides are TGTGCCAGCACCGACAGGGTGACTCCCTACGAGCAGTACTTC. The rearrangement joins TRBV27 to TRBJ2-7; TRBD1 matches 7 bases. Germline V lookup: CDR1 MNHEY, CDR2 SMNVEV (reference sequence). The CDR3 sequence is 14 residues long. Trimming removed 7 bases from V and 2 bases from J; junction bases left unmatched: 8.

With respect to this clonotype: One base away lies a much larger clone, so this may be a sequencing read error. The chain links TRBV7-8 to TRBJ2-1; possibly TRBD2 for D (5 bases). CDR1 is SGHVS, CDR2 FQNEAQ, per germline. Trimming took 4 bases from V and 5 from J, leaving 9 bases between them. The CDR3 contains 13 residues. The CDR3 region is CASSSGKHNEQFF. The CDR3 region has the DNA TGTGCCAGCAGCTCGGGAAAGCACAATGAGCAGTTCTTC. Using reference TRBV7-8 and TRBJ2-1 for the parts outside the CDR3, the full variable domain is GAGVSQSPRYKVAKRGQDVALRCDPISGHVSLFWYQQALGQGPEFLTYFQNEAQLDKSGLPSDRFFAERPEGSVSTLKIQRTQQEDSAVYLCASSSGKHNEQFFGPGTRLTVL.

This clonotype was seen only a few times. An end of the junction does not agree with germline; a read error may underlie this. The V call is TRBV29-1, the J call TRBJ2-7, with 10 bases lining up with TRBD2. This CDR3 spans 14 amino acids. From germline, CDR1 is SQVTM and CDR2 ANQGSEA. CDR3 amino acids: CGVISGRATYEQYF. As DNA, the CDR3 is TGCGGCGTTATAAGCGGGAGGGCGACCTACGAGCAGTACTTC.